These 24 T cell receptor beta chains came from one sample sequenced in a study of blood T cells in healthy people across ages. Through a sample-barcoded 5' primer and a J-beta primer mix, a second PCR was run for 7 to 11 cycles. TCRdb reprocessed the 5' RACE reads with MiXCR, giving one entry per CDR3 protein. Among some 320,000 distinct CDR3 sequences listed, roughly 26% were seen once. Input material: blood. The receptors here all came from a woman aged 70 to 79 in good health.

This clonotype was seen more than once but under ten times. V usage is TRBV6-8 and J usage is TRBJ1-4, with D unclear. Trimming stripped 10 bases from V and 8 bases from J, with 17 bases between. This CDR3 region has 13 residues. CDR1 MNHGY and CDR2 SAAAGT come from the germline V gene. CDR3 protein: CANAHCRGEKLFF. The CDR3 DNA reads as TGTGCCAACGCTCATTGCCGAGGGGAAAAACTGTTTTTT.

V is TRBV6-1 and J is TRBJ2-5; 7 bases are shared with TRBD2. The germline V gene has CDR1 MNHNS and CDR2 SASEGT. J lost 7 bases, V lost 3 bases, and 2 bases had no gene match. The CDR3 is 12 amino acids. The CDR3 sequence: CASSDGEGTQYF. CDR3 coding DNA: TGTGCCAGCAGTGACGGGGAGGGGACCCAGTACTTC.

This clonotype was counted a few times. This chain links TRBV7-2 with TRBJ2-5; D is perhaps TRBD1 (5 bases). Germline CDR1 is SGHTA and CDR2 is FQGNSA. V was pared by 5 bases and J by 5 bases, with 15 bases between. CDR3 length equals 14 residues. The CDR3 DNA reads TGTGCCAGCAGCCTCTCAGGGAATGGTGAGACCCAGTACTTC. Encoded protein: CASSLSGNGETQYF. Drawing the rest from reference TRBV7-2 and TRBJ2-5, the complete variable domain is GAGVSQSPSNKVTEKGKDVELRCDPISGHTALYWYRQSLGQGLEFLIYFQGNSAPDKSGLPSDRFSAERTGGSVSTLTIQRTQQEDSAVYLCASSLSGNGETQYFGPGTRLLVL.

The chain joins TRBV24-1 to TRBJ2-1; no clear D gene. Germline CDR1 is KGHDR and CDR2 is SFDVKD. CDR3 length equals 13 residues. V was clipped by 3 bases and J by 8 bases, with 10 bases between them. The CDR3 sequence: CATSDPRRDEQFF. DNA of the CDR3: TGTGCCACCAGTGATCCCCGGCGCGATGAGCAGTTCTTC.

The chain employs TRBV3-1 and TRBJ2-7; TRBD2 agrees at 7 bases. Per the germline V gene, CDR1 is LGHDT and CDR2 is YNNKEL (reference sequence). The trim removed 4 bases at V and 12 bases at J, leaving 9 bases unmatched. The CDR3 covers 12 residues. CDR3 in amino acids: CASSLAGDARYF. CDR3 nucleotide sequence: TGTGCCAGCAGCCTAGCGGGCGACGCTCGGTACTTC.

The CDR3 reads CASSYPGTSGRGAYNEQFF. In DNA form, the CDR3 reads TGTGCCAGCAGCTACCCCGGGACTAGCGGGAGAGGGGCCTACAATGAGCAGTTCTTC. This chain joins TRBV28 and TRBJ2-1; 14 bases line up with TRBD2. The V gene's germline CDR1 is MDHEN and CDR2 SYDVKM. This CDR3 has 19 amino acids. The V and J ends lost 6 bases and 2 bases, in that order; junction bases with no gene match: 12.

This clonotype was counted a few times. The chain employs TRBV5-1 and TRBJ2-3, with no clear D. CDR1 and CDR2 from the germline V gene are SGHRS and YFSETQ. Trimming cost V 6 bases and J 2 bases, with 16 bases left between them. There are 15 residues in the CDR3. The CDR3 sequence: CASKHASIYTDTQYF. In nucleotides, the CDR3 is TGCGCCAGCAAGCACGCCTCGATTTACACAGATACGCAGTATTTT.

This clonotype was counted between two and nine times. This CDR3 is CSARSPGSGRNEQFF. CDR3 bases: TGCAGTGCTAGATCCCCGGGAAGCGGGAGAAATGAGCAGTTCTTC. J is TRBJ2-1 and V is TRBV20-1; 8 bases line up with TRBD2. J gave up 7 bases and V 2 bases, and 10 bases lay outside the gene matches. CDR1 is DFQATT, CDR2 SNEGSKA, per germline (reference sequence). The CDR3 length is 15 residues.

The chain recombines TRBV14 with TRBJ1-2, with 7 bases aligning to TRBD1. V lost 7 bases, J lost 5 bases, and 7 bases stayed unmatched. Per germline, CDR1 SGHDN and CDR2 FVKESK. The CDR3 length is 13 residues. The DNA of the CDR3 is TGTGCCAGCAATTGGAGGGGGCTGTATGGCTACACCTTC. Residues: CASNWRGLYGYTF.

The chain has TRBV29-1 and TRBJ2-5, with 10 bases matching TRBD1. V trimming: 5 bases; J trimming: 6 bases; junction bases outside the gene matches: 9. This CDR3 contains 14 residues. Germline V lookup: CDR1 SQVTM, CDR2 ANQGSEA. CDR3 sequence (DNA): TGCAGCGTTTGCCGGGACAGGGGTAGGCAGACCCAGTACTTC. Amino acids: CSVCRDRGRQTQYF.

The genes are TRBV5-1 and TRBJ2-7; D perhaps matches TRBD2 (6 bases). The CDR3 is made up of 15 amino acids. Germline CDR1 is SGHRS and CDR2 is YFSETQ. Deletions cut 0 bases from V and 6 bases from J, with 16 bases between. The CDR3: CASSLDYGGTSEQYF. In DNA, the CDR3 is TGCGCCAGCAGCTTGGATTATGGCGGGACCTCCGAGCAGTACTTC.

The gene calls are TRBV10-2 and TRBJ2-5; 8 bases are shared with TRBD2. Trimming removed 4 bases from V and 4 bases from J; junction bases left unmatched: 20. Germline CDR1 and CDR2: WSHSY and SAAADI. The CDR3 is made up of 19 amino acids. The chain's CDR3 is CASSGSTAGGISLGETQYF. In nucleotides, the CDR3 is TGCGCCAGCAGTGGGAGTACGGCGGGAGGAATTTCCCTTGGAGAGACCCAGTACTTC.

This clonotype was picked up many times. The J gene is TRBJ2-6, the V gene TRBV12-3 or TRBV12-4; no definite D call. V was clipped by 5 bases and J by 0 bases, with 11 bases between them. The CDR3 length is 16 residues. The CDR3 sequence is CASSRHASSGANVLTF. The CDR3 DNA is TGTGCCAGCAGTCGCCACGCAAGCTCTGGGGCCAACGTCCTGACTTTC.

The J gene is TRBJ2-7, the V gene TRBV5-1; D possibly corresponds to TRBD2 (5 bases). Per germline, CDR1 SGHRS and CDR2 YFSETQ. CDR3 length equals 11 residues. Between the trimmed V and J ends, which lost 5 bases and 4 bases, there was a span of 7 bases. For the CDR3, the DNA is TGCGCCAGCAGGAGGGAGTACGAGCAGTACTTC. Translated, it gives CASRREYEQYF.

The chain is built from TRBV20-1 and TRBJ1-1; a possible D gene is TRBD1 (6 bases). This CDR3 has 13 residues. Germline assignment: CDR1 DFQATT and CDR2 SNEGSKA (reference sequence). V lost 3 bases and J 4 bases, leaving 12 bases between the germline ends. In DNA, the CDR3 is TGCAGTGCTAGTGCTCAGGGGAGCACTGAAGCTTTCTTT. The encoded protein is CSASAQGSTEAFF.

This clonotype was seen only once. The chain combines TRBV28 with TRBJ2-3, with 7 bases identical to TRBD1. CDR3 length equals 15 residues. Germline CDR1 and CDR2: MDHEN and SYDVKM. The ends lost 3 bases at V and 4 bases at J; junction bases unmatched: 7. CDR3 nucleotides: TGTGCCAGCAGTTTGTCAGGGGGTCGAGCAGATACGCAGTATTTT. The encoded protein is CASSLSGGRADTQYF.

This chain joins TRBV5-1 and TRBJ2-7, with 7 positions matching TRBD2. The CDR3 is 15 amino acids. The J segment lost 5 bases and the V segment lost 0 bases, leaving 8 bases of the junction unmatched. Germline V lookup: CDR1 SGHRS, CDR2 YFSETQ. CDR3 protein: CASSLGAGAFNEQYF. CDR3 bases: TGCGCCAGCAGCTTGGGGGCGGGAGCGTTTAACGAGCAGTACTTC.

This chain links TRBV20-1 with TRBJ1-1, with a possible D match to TRBD1 (5 bases). The CDR3 length is 17 residues. Germline loops: CDR1 DFQATT, CDR2 SNEGSKA (reference sequence). The V gene lost 4 bases and the J gene lost 0 bases, with 21 bases spanning the gap. The CDR3: CSAKTLGGDLLNTEAFF. CDR3 DNA: TGCAGTGCTAAGACATTGGGGGGGGACCTATTGAACACTGAAGCTTTCTTT.

This clonotype was counted only a few times. The CDR3 DNA is TGCAGTGCCACAAGGACTTCCCTTGAAGCTTTCTTT. It is translated as CSATRTSLEAFF. V usage is TRBV20-1 and J usage is TRBJ1-1; D is undetermined. The V and J ends lost 6 bases and 7 bases respectively, with 15 bases between them. CDR1 DFQATT and CDR2 SNEGSKA come from the germline V gene (reference sequence). This CDR3 contains 12 residues.

About this clonotype: At one boundary the junction diverges from the germline segment, which might be a read error. The chain joins TRBV14 to TRBJ1-4; D gene unclear. The CDR3 runs 15 residues. The germline V gene encodes CDR1 SGHDN and CDR2 FVKESK. The CDR3 nucleotides are TGTGCCAGCAGCCTGAAACCAGCAACTAATGAAAAACTGGTTTTT. Translated: CASSLKPATNEKLVF.

This clonotype appeared a few times. The CDR3 bases are TGCGCCAGCAGCCCCTTCTCTCAACAGGGAACTGGGGCCAACGTCCTGACTTTC. As protein: CASSPFSQQGTGANVLTF. The rearrangement joins TRBV5-1 to TRBJ2-6, with D possibly matching TRBD1 (6 bases). Germline CDR1 is SGHRS and CDR2 is YFSETQ. The CDR3 is 18 amino acids. V lost 4 bases, J lost 2 bases, and 19 bases lay in between. Using reference TRBV5-1 and TRBJ2-6 for the parts outside the CDR3, the full variable domain is KAGVTQTPRYLIKTRGQQVTLSCSPISGHRSVSWYQQTPGQGLQFLFEYFSETQRNKGNFPGRFSGRQFSNSRSEMNVSTLELGDSALYLCASSPFSQQGTGANVLTFGAGSRLTVL.

This clonotype came up a few times. The chain is built from TRBV3-1 and TRBJ1-5; possible D gene TRBD1, 6 bases. Germline CDR1 reads LGHDT; CDR2 reads YNNKEL (reference sequence). V was cut by 1 base and J by 1 base, with 11 bases left in between. The CDR3 runs 16 residues. CDR3 DNA: TGTGCCAGCAGCCAAGGCCCGGACAGAAGCAATCAGCCCCAGCATTTT. This encodes CASSQGPDRSNQPQHF.

The table lists this clonotype with a few counts. The rearrangement joins TRBV6-6 to TRBJ2-5; 7 bases line up with TRBD2. Per the germline V gene, CDR1 is MNHNY and CDR2 is SVGAGI (reference sequence). There are 15 residues in the CDR3. J lost 1 base, V lost 5 bases, and 7 bases had no gene match. The CDR3 sequence: CASSLFSSGQETQYF. CDR3 sequence (DNA): TGTGCCAGCAGTCTCTTCTCTAGCGGCCAAGAGACCCAGTACTTC.

This chain links TRBV2 with TRBJ1-6, with D unclear. Trimming stripped 8 bases from V and 5 bases from J, with 19 bases between. Per germline, CDR1 SNHLY and CDR2 FYNNEI. The CDR3 covers 16 residues. CDR3 residues: CASLFSRGENNSPLHF. Written as DNA, the CDR3 is TGTGCCAGCTTGTTTTCCCGGGGTGAAAATAATTCACCCCTCCACTTT.